This T cell receptor (beta chain) was documented in a study of T cells in localized non-small cell lung cancer. About this clone: Antigen specificity is unknown.

Study-wide findings and caveats: Longer overall survival was seen with higher T cell density measured in blood. As only one tumor region underwent sequencing, heterogeneity remains possible. Exceeding tumor, uninvolved adjacent lung had the highest T cell clonality. The study detected a median approximately 54 of the top 100 tumor clones in adjacent lung.

Data came from immunoSEQ multiplex PCR; TCRdb stores just in-frame clones and leaves some out. Here the sample spans some 9,700 clones, about 90% being singletons. This CDR3 has 15 residues. The ends lost 4 bases at V and 2 bases at J; junction bases unmatched: 5. The germline gives CDR1 SGHRS, CDR2 YFSETQ. This clonotype was sampled from a female donor older than 55 with stage II squamous cell lung carcinoma. The sample was peripheral blood, taken before any cancer treatment. V usage is TRBV5-1 and J usage is TRBJ2-7; 11 positions match TRBD2. In nucleotides, the CDR3 is TGCGCCAGCAGCGGAACTAGCGGGAGTACCTACGAGCAGTACTTC. The encoded protein is CASSGTSGSTYEQYF. Full variable domain (rest looked up from reference TRBV5-1 and TRBJ2-7): KAGVTQTPRYLIKTRGQQVTLSCSPISGHRSVSWYQQTPGQGLQFLFEYFSETQRNKGNFPGRFSGRQFSNSRSEMNVSTLELGDSALYLCASSGTSGSTYEQYFGPGTRLTVT.